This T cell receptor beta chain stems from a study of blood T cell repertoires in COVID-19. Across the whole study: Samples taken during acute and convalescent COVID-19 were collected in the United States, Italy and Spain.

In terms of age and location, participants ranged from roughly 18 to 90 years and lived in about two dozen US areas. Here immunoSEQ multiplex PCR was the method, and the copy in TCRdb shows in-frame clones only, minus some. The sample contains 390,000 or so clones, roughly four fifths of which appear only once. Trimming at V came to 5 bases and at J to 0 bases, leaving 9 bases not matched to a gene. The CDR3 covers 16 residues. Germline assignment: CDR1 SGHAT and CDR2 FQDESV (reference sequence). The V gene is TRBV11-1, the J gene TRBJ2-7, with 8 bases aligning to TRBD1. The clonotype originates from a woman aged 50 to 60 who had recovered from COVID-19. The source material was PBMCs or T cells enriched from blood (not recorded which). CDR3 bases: TGTGCCAGCAGCATCCACGGACAGGGAGCCTCCTACGAGCAGTACTTC. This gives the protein CASSIHGQGASYEQYF.